This T cell receptor (beta chain) was profiled in a study of cytomegalovirus exposure and HLA in healthy donors. Findings and caveats of the study: Three chains linked to CMV were shown in vitro to be specific for CMV antigens. Subsequent analysis revealed that first-cohort TCR clusters tended to co-occur in the 130 or so validation repertoires. For cytomegalovirus status, the classifier reportedly gave diagnoses with high specificity and sensitivity.

The 120-subject validation cohort, separate from the 666-subject first cohort, included the donors. A word on this clone: Its antigen is still unknown.

Method: immunoSEQ multiplex PCR; TCRdb's copy keeps in-frame clones and lacks some. The sample includes about 260,000 clones, about 92% of them seen just once. J lost 6 bases, V lost 3 bases, and 4 bases had no gene match. The CDR3 is 14 residues long. Germline-derived CDR1 and CDR2 are GTSNPN and SVGIG (reference sequence). This chain joins TRBV30 and TRBJ2-2; 10 bases are a match to TRBD1. The origin of this receptor is a woman aged 25 to 39 in good health and CMV-seronegative. The specimen sequenced was PBMCs. The chain's CDR3 is CAWSRDRGSGELFF. CDR3 nucleotide sequence: TGTGCCTGGAGCCGGGACAGGGGATCCGGGGAGCTGTTTTTT. Supplemented by reference TRBV30 and TRBJ2-2, the full variable domain reads SQTIHQWPATLVQPVGSPLSLECTVEGTSNPNLYWYRQAAGRGLQLLFYSVGIGQISSEVPQNLSASRPQDRQFILSSKKLLLSDSGFYLCAWSRDRGSGELFFGEGSRLTVL.